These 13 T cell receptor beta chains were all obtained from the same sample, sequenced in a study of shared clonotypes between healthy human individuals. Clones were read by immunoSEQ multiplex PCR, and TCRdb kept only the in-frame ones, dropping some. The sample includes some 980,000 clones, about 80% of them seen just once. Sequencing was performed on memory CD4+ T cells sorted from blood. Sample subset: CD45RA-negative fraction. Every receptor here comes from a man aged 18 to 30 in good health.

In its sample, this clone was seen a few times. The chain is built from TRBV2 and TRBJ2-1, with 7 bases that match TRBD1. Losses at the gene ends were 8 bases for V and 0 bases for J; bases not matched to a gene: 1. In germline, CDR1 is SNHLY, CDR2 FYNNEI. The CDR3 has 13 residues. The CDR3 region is CASYRGSYNEQFF. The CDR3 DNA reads TGTGCCAGCTACAGGGGCTCCTACAATGAGCAGTTCTTC.

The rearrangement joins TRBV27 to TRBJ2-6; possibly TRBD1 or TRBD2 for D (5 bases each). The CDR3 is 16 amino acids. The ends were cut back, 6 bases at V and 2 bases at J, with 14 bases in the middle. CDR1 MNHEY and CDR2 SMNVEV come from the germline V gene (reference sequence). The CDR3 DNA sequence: TGTGCCAGCAGGGTAGCAAGGGGACCTGGGGCCAACGTCCTGACTTTC. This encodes CASRVARGPGANVLTF.

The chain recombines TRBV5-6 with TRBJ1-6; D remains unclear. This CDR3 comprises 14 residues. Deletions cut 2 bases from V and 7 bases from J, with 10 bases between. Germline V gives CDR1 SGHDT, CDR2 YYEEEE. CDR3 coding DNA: TGTGCCAGCAGCTTCAAGTTTATGAATTCACCCCTCCACTTT. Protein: CASSFKFMNSPLHF. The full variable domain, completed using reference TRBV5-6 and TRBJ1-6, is DAGVTQSPTHLIKTRGQQVTLRCSPKSGHDTVSWYQQALGQGPQFIFQYYEEEERQRGNFPDRFSGHQFPNYSSELNVNALLLGDSALYLCASSFKFMNSPLHFGNGTRLTVT.

The CDR3 spells CASSLVGGTNTEAFF. The CDR3, as DNA: TGCGCCAGCAGCTTGGTTGGAGGGACGAACACTGAAGCTTTCTTT. This sequence joins TRBV5-1 and TRBJ1-1, with TRBD1 as a possible D gene (5 bases). The germline V gene encodes CDR1 SGHRS and CDR2 YFSETQ. This CDR3 has 15 amino acids. V was cut by 0 bases and J by 1 base, with 10 bases left in between.

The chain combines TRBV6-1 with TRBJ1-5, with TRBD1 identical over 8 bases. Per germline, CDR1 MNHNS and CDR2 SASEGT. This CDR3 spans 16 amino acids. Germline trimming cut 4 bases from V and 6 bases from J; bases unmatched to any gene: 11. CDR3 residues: CASSVTWTGSGQPQHF. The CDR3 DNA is TGTGCCAGCAGTGTGACTTGGACAGGGTCGGGTCAGCCCCAGCATTTT.

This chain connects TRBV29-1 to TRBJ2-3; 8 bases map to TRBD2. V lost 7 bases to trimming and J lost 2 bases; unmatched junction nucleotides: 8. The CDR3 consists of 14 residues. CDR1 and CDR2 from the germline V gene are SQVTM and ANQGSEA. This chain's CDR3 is CSARTSFHTDTQYF. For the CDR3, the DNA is TGCAGCGCTAGGACTAGCTTCCACACAGATACGCAGTATTTT.

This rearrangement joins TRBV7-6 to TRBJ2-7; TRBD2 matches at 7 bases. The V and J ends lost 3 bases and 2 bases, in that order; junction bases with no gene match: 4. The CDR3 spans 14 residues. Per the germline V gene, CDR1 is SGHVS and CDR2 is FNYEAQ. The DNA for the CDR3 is TGTGCCAGCAGCTTGGGGGGGGTGACCTACGAGCAGTACTTC. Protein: CASSLGGVTYEQYF.

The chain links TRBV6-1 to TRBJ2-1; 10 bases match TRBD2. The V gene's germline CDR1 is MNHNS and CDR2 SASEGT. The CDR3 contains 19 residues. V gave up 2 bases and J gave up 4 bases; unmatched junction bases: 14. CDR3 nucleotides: TGTGCCAGCAGTGAACGGGCTAGCGGGAGTGTTGGGTCTTACAATGAGCAGTTCTTC. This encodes CASSERASGSVGSYNEQFF.

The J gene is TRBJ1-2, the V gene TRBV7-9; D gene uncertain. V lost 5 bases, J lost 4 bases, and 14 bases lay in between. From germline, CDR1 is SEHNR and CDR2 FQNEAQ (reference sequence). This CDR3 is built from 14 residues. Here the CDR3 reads CASSPKVGSYGYTF. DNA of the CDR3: TGTGCCAGCAGCCCTAAAGTGGGTAGCTATGGCTACACCTTC.

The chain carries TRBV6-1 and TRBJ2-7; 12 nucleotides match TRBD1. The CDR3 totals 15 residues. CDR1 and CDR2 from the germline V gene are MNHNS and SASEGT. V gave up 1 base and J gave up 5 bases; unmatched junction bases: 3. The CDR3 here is CASSEGGTGGHEQYF. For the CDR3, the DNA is TGTGCCAGCAGTGAAGGCGGGACAGGGGGCCACGAGCAGTACTTC.

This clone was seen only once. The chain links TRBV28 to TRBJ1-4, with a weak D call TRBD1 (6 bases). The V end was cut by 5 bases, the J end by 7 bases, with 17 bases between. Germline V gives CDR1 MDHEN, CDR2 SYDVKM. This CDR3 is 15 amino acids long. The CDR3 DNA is TGTGCCAGCAGTAAGCCGGGGGGGCAGGGTGAAAAACTGTTTTTT. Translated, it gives CASSKPGGQGEKLFF.

CDR3 sequence (DNA): TGTGCCAGCAGCCAATGGCCCCAAGGAGGGTTCTTC. Its translation is CASSQWPQGGFF. The rearrangement links TRBV7-2 to TRBJ2-1, with D tentatively TRBD2 (5 bases). V was pared by 5 bases and J by 15 bases, with 17 bases between. Per germline, CDR1 SGHTA and CDR2 FQGNSA. This CDR3 is 12 amino acids long.

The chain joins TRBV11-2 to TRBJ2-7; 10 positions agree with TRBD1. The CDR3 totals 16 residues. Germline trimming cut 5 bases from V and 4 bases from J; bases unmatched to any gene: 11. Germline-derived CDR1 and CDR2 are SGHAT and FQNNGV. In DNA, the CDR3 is TGTGCCAGCAGCCCTACACCCGGGACAGGGGTTTACGAGCAGTACTTC. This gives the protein CASSPTPGTGVYEQYF.